The sequence of this T cell receptor beta chain was determined in a study of T-cell reconstitution after alpha-beta-depleted transplantation in children. This clonotype was picked up many times. Researchers prepared the TCRbeta library using unique molecular identifiers, the study reports. Each CDR3 protein is one row after TCRdb ran MiXCR on the PCR reads. The sample lists approximately 630,000 distinct CDR3 sequences, 10% to 15% occurring once. CDR3 length equals 17 residues. This TCR came from a girl aged 2 to 9 with congenital amegakaryocytic thrombocytopenia, due to receive a stem cell transplant. This chain joins TRBV21-1 and TRBJ2-1; TRBD2 is the table's D call, not checked against the DNA. TRBV21-1 is noted as a pseudogene. The starting material was PBMCs, obtained before TCRalphabeta/CD19-depleted stem cell transplant. This CDR3 reads CASSKDRGEGRYNEQFF. DNA for the CDR3: TGTGCCAGCAGCAAAGACAGGGGGGAGGGCCGGTACAATGAGCAGTTCTTC.